The 20 T cell receptor beta chains in this list originate from one sample, sequenced in a study of blood T cells in healthy people across ages. It was with a sample-barcoded 5' primer and a J-beta primer mix that a second PCR of about 6 to 12 cycles was run. TCRdb re-analysed the 5' RACE reads in MiXCR, keeping a single row per CDR3 protein. This sample has around 1.5 million distinct CDR3 sequences, with around 39% found just once. Sequencing used blood. Receptors were obtained from a woman aged 18-29 years in good health.

There are a few counts of this clonotype. The rearrangement links TRBV20-1 to TRBJ2-3; the match to TRBD2 covers 8 bases. Per germline, CDR1 DFQATT and CDR2 SNEGSKA (reference sequence). The trim removed 5 bases at V and 9 bases at J, leaving 13 bases unmatched. The CDR3 totals 14 residues. The CDR3 region is CSAVGASGLKTQYF. The CDR3 nucleotides read TGCAGTGCTGTTGGGGCTAGCGGGTTGAAGACGCAGTATTTT.

The chain recombines TRBV20-1 with TRBJ2-1, with 10 bases that match TRBD2. Germline trimming cut 6 bases from V and 3 bases from J; bases unmatched to any gene: 11. Germline CDR1 is DFQATT and CDR2 is SNEGSKA (reference sequence). The CDR3 spans 16 residues. For the CDR3, the DNA is TGCAGTGCCCCGCTTGACACTAGCGGGATCTACAATGAGCAGTTCTTC. Translation gives CSAPLDTSGIYNEQFF.

This chain connects TRBV12-3 or TRBV12-4 to TRBJ2-5; 10 bases map to TRBD2. The CDR3 has 19 residues. V dropped 1 base and J dropped 6; count of bases not matched to a gene: 17. CDR3 residues: CASSLVSANSGGLVKTQYF. In DNA form, the CDR3 reads TGTGCCAGCAGTTTAGTTTCGGCGAATAGCGGGGGGTTAGTAAAGACCCAGTACTTC.

Concerning this clonotype itself: Relative to the germline gene, one junction end is altered; a read error may explain this. The V call is TRBV20-1, the J call TRBJ1-4; tentatively, D is TRBD1 (5 bases). Germline V gives CDR1 DFQATT, CDR2 SNEGSKA (reference sequence). CDR3 length equals 15 residues. CDR3 region: CSAGDVRQQNEKLFF. The CDR3 DNA follows: TGCAGTGCTGGAGACGTTCGACAGCAAAATGAAAAACTGTTTTTT.

The gene calls are TRBV4-1 and TRBJ1-2, with 10 positions matching TRBD1. J was trimmed by 4 bases and V by 0 bases; bases with no gene match: 5. The CDR3 contains 16 residues. Germline V gene data show CDR1 as MGHRA and CDR2 as YSYEKL. CDR3: CASSQDDGDRGYGYTF. DNA of the CDR3: TGCGCCAGCAGCCAAGATGATGGGGACAGGGGCTATGGCTACACCTTC.

The V gene is TRBV6-2 or TRBV6-3, the J gene TRBJ1-1; D might be TRBD1 (6 bases). Trimming cost V 0 bases and J 0 bases, with 11 bases left between them. Germline V gene data show CDR1 as MNHEY and CDR2 as SVGEGT. The CDR3 contains 16 residues. Here the CDR3 reads CASSYSEGGMNTEAFF. The CDR3 DNA is TGTGCCAGCAGTTACTCCGAGGGGGGGATGAACACTGAAGCTTTCTTT.

This clonotype appeared a few times. J is TRBJ1-5 and V is TRBV27; no clear D. Germline CDR1 MNHEY, CDR2 SMNVEV (reference sequence). The CDR3 consists of 14 residues. V gave up 2 bases and J gave up 5 bases, with 10 bases separating them. CDR3 in amino acids: CASSLSGIHQPQHF. CDR3 sequence (DNA): TGTGCCAGCAGTTTAAGCGGCATTCATCAGCCCCAGCATTTT.

This chain links TRBV6-2 or TRBV6-3 with TRBJ1-2; 7 positions match TRBD1. In germline, CDR1 is MNHEY, CDR2 SVGEGT. CDR3 length equals 16 residues. Germline trimming cut 2 bases from V and 2 bases from J; bases unmatched to any gene: 8. The CDR3: CASSYPLGQLNYGYTF. Written as DNA, the CDR3 is TGTGCCAGCAGTTACCCATTGGGACAGCTAAACTATGGCTACACCTTC.

This clonotype was picked up a small number of times. The chain carries TRBV5-1 and TRBJ1-2, with D perhaps TRBD1 (5 bases). Trimming shortened V by 5 bases and J by 5 bases, and 16 bases separated the two germline ends. CDR3 length equals 14 residues. Germline V gives CDR1 SGHRS, CDR2 YFSETQ. CDR3 sequence (DNA): TGCGCCAGCAGTCTGGGGACGTCAGAGTATGGCTACACCTTC. Its protein is CASSLGTSEYGYTF. The full variable domain, in which reference TRBV5-1 and TRBJ1-2 provide the parts outside the CDR3, is KAGVTQTPRYLIKTRGQQVTLSCSPISGHRSVSWYQQTPGQGLQFLFEYFSETQRNKGNFPGRFSGRQFSNSRSEMNVSTLELGDSALYLCASSLGTSEYGYTFGSGTRLTVV.

This clonotype was seen a handful of times. This sequence joins TRBV5-6 and TRBJ2-1; TRBD2 matches at 9 bases. V lost 3 bases and J lost 2; bases outside the gene matches: 9. Germline CDR1 and CDR2: SGHDT and YYEEEE. The CDR3 sequence is 17 residues long. DNA of the CDR3: TGTGCCAGCAGCTACCGCGGGGCGGGGGGGCCCTACAATGAGCAGTTCTTC. Translation gives CASSYRGAGGPYNEQFF.

This clonotype was seen more than once but under ten times. This sequence joins TRBV4-2 and TRBJ1-6; 7 bases agree with TRBD1. Germline CDR1 reads LGHNA; CDR2 reads YNFKEQ. The CDR3 covers 17 residues. The V and J ends lost 0 bases and 7 bases, in that order; junction bases with no gene match: 9. This chain's CDR3 is CASSQDRGQGGNSPLHF. The CDR3 nucleotides are TGTGCCAGCAGCCAAGATCGGGGGCAGGGGGGGAATTCACCCCTCCACTTT.

V and J are TRBV9 and TRBJ2-7; D is unclear. The CDR3 is 15 amino acids. V lost 0 bases, J lost 0 bases, and 10 bases lay in between. Germline CDR1 is SGDLS and CDR2 is YYNGEE. This CDR3 is CASSVGAAISYEQYF. The CDR3 DNA is TGTGCCAGCAGCGTAGGGGCAGCTATCTCCTACGAGCAGTACTTC.

A few counts support this clonotype. In nucleotides, the CDR3 is TGTGCCAGCAGCGGGTTAGGGCAGAGCTCCTATAATTCACCCCTCCACTTT. As protein: CASSGLGQSSYNSPLHF. The J gene is TRBJ1-6, the V gene TRBV28; D gene uncertain. V shed 6 bases and J shed 0 bases, with 15 bases lying between them. The length of the CDR3 is 17 residues. Germline values: CDR1 MDHEN, CDR2 SYDVKM.

CDR3 bases: TGTGCCAGCAGTTGGCAGAACACCGGGGAGCTGTTTTTT. This translates into CASSWQNTGELFF. The chain is built from TRBV27 and TRBJ2-2; no definite D call. This CDR3 is built from 13 residues. Germline V gene sequence: CDR1 MNHEY, CDR2 SMNVEV (reference sequence). Trimming removed 4 bases from V and 1 base from J, with 4 bases in between.

Only a few counts were recorded for this clonotype. This chain's CDR3 is CSASTLAGATDTQYF. CDR3 nucleotides: TGCAGTGCTAGCACCCTAGCGGGGGCCACAGATACGCAGTATTTT. This chain joins TRBV20-1 and TRBJ2-3; TRBD2 agrees at 10 bases. With 3 bases clipped from V and 2 bases from J, the junction kept 5 bases outside the gene matches. The CDR3 length is 15 residues. CDR1 is DFQATT, CDR2 SNEGSKA, per germline (reference sequence).

This clonotype was picked up a small number of times. This chain uses TRBV5-6 with TRBJ1-1, with D possibly matching TRBD1 (6 bases). CDR3 size: 15 residues. Trimming cost V 7 bases and J 4 bases, with 20 bases left between them. The germline CDR1 and CDR2 sequences are SGHDT and YYEEEE. In DNA, the CDR3 is TGTGCCAGCGCTCCGGGGGGCTACGTGGGCACTGAAGCTTTCTTT. Translation gives CASAPGGYVGTEAFF.

This clonotype was detected many times. CDR3 amino acids: CATSDRLVPYNEQFF. For the CDR3, the DNA is TGTGCCACCAGTGATCGACTAGTACCCTACAATGAGCAGTTCTTC. The rearrangement uses TRBV24-1 and TRBJ2-1, with a tentative D call TRBD2 (6 bases). This CDR3 has 15 residues. The V end lost 3 bases, the J end lost 2 bases, and 10 bases lay between the germline ends. The V gene's germline CDR1 is KGHDR and CDR2 SFDVKD.

This chain connects TRBV20-1 to TRBJ1-6; 10 nucleotides line up with TRBD1. The V and J ends lost 6 bases and 7 bases, in that order; junction bases with no gene match: 9. The CDR3 runs to 15 residues. Germline lookup yields CDR1 DFQATT and CDR2 SNEGSKA (reference sequence). As DNA, the CDR3 is TGCAGTGCCCAACCAAGGACAGGGGGAAATTCACCCCTCCACTTT. Protein: CSAQPRTGGNSPLHF.

The chain uses TRBV6-5 and TRBJ2-1; maybe TRBD2 (6 bases). Trimming took off 7 bases at V and 0 bases at J, with 13 bases between the two ends. The CDR3 sequence is 15 residues long. Germline V gene lookup returns CDR1 MNHEY and CDR2 SVGAGI. The CDR3, as DNA: TGTGCCAGCAACCCTGCCGGGGGCTCCTACAATGAGCAGTTCTTC. It codes for CASNPAGGSYNEQFF.

The chain couples TRBV3-1 to TRBJ1-2; no firm D call. V was trimmed by 1 base and J by 1 base, leaving 7 bases between them. Germline V gene lookup returns CDR1 LGHDT and CDR2 YNNKEL (reference sequence). The CDR3 contains 14 residues. The CDR3: CASSQGLSNYGYTF. DNA of the CDR3: TGTGCCAGCAGCCAAGGTCTCAGTAACTATGGCTACACCTTC.